These T cell receptor beta chains were read from a single sample in a study of blood T cell repertoires in COVID-19. TCRdb keeps only in-frame clones here, not all; method: immunoSEQ multiplex PCR. The sample consists of approximately 100,000 clones, 80% to 90% of them appearing once. Material: peripheral blood. These receptors were obtained from a woman aged 80 or older with acute or convalescent COVID-19. The CDR3 runs from the conserved cysteine through the conserved F or W. D genes are given only for firm matches. Clone size is given for some rows only: seen once, a few or many times, or a class if the clone is expanded.

j_gene | d_gene | abundance | v_gene | CDR3aa | CDR3nt
TRBJ1-2 | TRBD1 | . | TRBV18 | CASSPGGTGNGYTF | TGTGCCAGCTCACCGGGTGGGACAGGGAACGGCTACACCTTC
TRBJ2-7 | TRBD1 | . | TRBV28 | CASSLTGFSYEQYF | TGTGCCAGCAGTCTGACAGGGTTTTCCTACGAGCAGTACTTC
TRBJ2-2 | . | . | TRBV7-6 | CASSPATGGLGELFF | TGTGCCAGCAGCCCGGCGACGGGGGGCTTAGGGGAGCTGTTTTTT
TRBJ2-7 | TRBD1 | . | TRBV19 | CASSIGQGYEQYF | TGTGCCAGTAGTATCGGACAGGGCTACGAGCAGTACTTC
TRBJ1-2 | TRBD1 | . | TRBV7-3 | CASRGQDYGYTF | TGTGCCAGCAGAGGACAGGACTATGGCTACACCTTC
TRBJ2-2 | . | . | TRBV19 | CASSNGQLNTGELFF | TGTGCCAGTAGTAATGGACAGCTGAACACCGGGGAGCTGTTTTTT
TRBJ1-2 | TRBD1 | . | TRBV5-1 | CASSLDPDRDSYGYTF | TGCGCCAGCAGCTTGGACCCGGACAGGGATTCGTATGGCTACACCTTC
TRBJ1-1 | TRBD1 | few | TRBV4-1 | CASSPPGGRTEAFF | TGCGCCAGCAGCCCCCCAGGGGGACGGACTGAAGCTTTCTTT
TRBJ2-1 | . | . | TRBV25-1 | CASSVAGLIHNEQFF | TGTGCCAGCAGTGTCGCAGGGTTGATTCACAATGAGCAGTTCTTC
TRBJ1-4 | . | . | TRBV10-3 | CAISETMTAKLFF | TGTGCCATCAGTGAGACCATGACAGCAAAACTGTTTTTT
TRBJ2-6 | TRBD1 | . | TRBV5-1 | CASSLAGQGAIGANVLTF | TGCGCCAGCAGCTTGGCGGGACAGGGGGCGATCGGGGCCAACGTCCTGACTTTC
TRBJ1-1 | . | . | TRBV20-1 | CSASSYTEAFF | TGCAGTGCTAGTTCCTACACTGAAGCTTTCTTT
TRBJ2-4 | . | . | TRBV12-3/TRBV12-4 | CASSPVQNIQYF | TGTGCCAGCAGTCCGGTGCAAAACATTCAGTACTTC
TRBJ1-4 | . | . | TRBV19 | CASSMGAEKLFF | TGTGCCAGTAGTATGGGGGCAGAAAAACTGTTTTTT
TRBJ1-1 | . | once | TRBV12-3/TRBV12-4 | CASREQGFEAFF | TGTGCCAGCAGGGAACAGGGATTTGAAGCTTTCTTT
TRBJ1-1 | . | . | TRBV28 | CASSSGPTEAFF | TGTGCCAGCTCGTCTGGGCCCACTGAAGCTTTCTTT
TRBJ2-5 | . | . | TRBV5-4 | CASSSLGLYQETQYF | TGTGCCAGCAGCTCCCTCGGGTTGTACCAAGAGACCCAGTACTTC